The 12 T cell receptor beta chains below were found in one sample sequenced in a study of blood T cells in healthy people across ages. Primers used in a second PCR of about 6 to 11 cycles were a sample-barcoded 5' primer and a J-beta primer mix. TCRdb reanalysed the 5' RACE reads using MiXCR and keeps one entry per CDR3 protein. The sample includes hundreds of thousands of distinct CDR3 sequences, over 40% of them seen just once. The sample comprised blood. The source is an older man in good health.

The chain employs TRBV7-9 and TRBJ2-3, with 8 nucleotides matching TRBD2. With 5 bases clipped from V and 2 bases from J, the junction kept 9 bases outside the gene matches. Germline values: CDR1 SEHNR, CDR2 FQNEAQ (reference sequence). This CDR3 region has 16 residues. The CDR3 reads CASSPGGSGVTDTQYF. The CDR3 region has the DNA TGTGCCAGCAGCCCGGGAGGTAGCGGGGTCACAGATACGCAGTATTTT.

This chain joins TRBV7-9 and TRBJ2-3; 9 bases fit TRBD1. The CDR3 is made up of 16 amino acids. V shed 5 bases, J shed 9 bases, and the junction held 15 bases outside the gene matches. CDR1 and CDR2 from the germline V gene are SEHNR and FQNEAQ (reference sequence). CDR3 amino acids: CASSPTGTGSRRTQYF. CDR3 nucleotide sequence: TGTGCCAGCAGCCCAACCGGGACAGGGTCCCGAAGGACGCAGTATTTT.

This clonotype occurred once. V usage is TRBV6-2 or TRBV6-3 and J usage is TRBJ2-5; tentatively, D is TRBD2 (6 bases). Trimming shortened V by 0 bases and J by 13 bases, and 21 bases separated the two germline ends. The germline V gene has CDR1 MNHEY and CDR2 SVGEGT. This CDR3 is 15 amino acids long. CDR3 residues: CASSYSNEGGPYRYF. Here the CDR3 DNA reads TGTGCCAGCAGTTACTCGAACGAGGGAGGACCGTATCGGTACTTC.

The chain has TRBV20-1 and TRBJ2-2; 9 bases fit TRBD2. CDR1 and CDR2 (germline): DFQATT, SNEGSKA (reference sequence). J was trimmed by 5 bases and V by 3 bases; bases with no gene match: 1. The length of the CDR3 is 13 residues. Here the CDR3 reads CSASGLATGELFF. In DNA, the CDR3 is TGCAGTGCTAGTGGACTAGCGACCGGGGAGCTGTTTTTT.

The chain has TRBV6-2 or TRBV6-3 and TRBJ2-5, with D hard to call. CDR1 MNHEY and CDR2 SVGEGT come from the germline V gene. This CDR3 is 14 amino acids long. The germline V and J ends were trimmed by 1 base and 5 bases, with 11 bases remaining between them. CDR3 DNA sequence: TGTGCCAGCAGTTACTTACTTGCGCGGGAGACCCAGTACTTC. This sequence encodes CASSYLLARETQYF.

This chain links TRBV6-1 with TRBJ2-7, with 7 bases identical to TRBD1. The length of the CDR3 is 15 residues. Germline V gives CDR1 MNHNS, CDR2 SASEGT. The V gene end was trimmed by 7 bases and the J gene end by 0 bases; junction bases not matched to a gene: 9. The CDR3 region has the DNA TGTGCCAGCAATCCAGGGGGAAGGTCCTCCTACGAGCAGTACTTC. Protein: CASNPGGRSSYEQYF.

The chain combines TRBV4-2 with TRBJ2-5; 15 nucleotides line up with TRBD2. With 4 bases clipped from V and 11 bases from J, the junction kept 17 bases outside the gene matches. Germline V gene sequence: CDR1 LGHNA, CDR2 YNFKEQ. This CDR3 has 18 amino acids. For the CDR3, the DNA is TGTGCCAGCAGCCTCCCCCGGACTAGCGGGGGGGCGGACAATGAGCAGTACTTC. Its translation is CASSLPRTSGGADNEQYF.

CDR3 sequence: CSANPGLAGEVETQYF. CDR3 bases: TGCAGTGCTAACCCTGGACTAGCGGGGGAGGTGGAGACCCAGTACTTC. The chain joins TRBV20-1 to TRBJ2-5, with TRBD2 matching over 13 bases. V lost 4 bases, J lost 5 bases, and 10 bases stayed unmatched. The germline V gene has CDR1 DFQATT and CDR2 SNEGSKA (reference sequence). CDR3 length: 16 residues.

Regarding this clonotype: A much larger clone differs from this one at a single base, so this may be a read error. The chain is built from TRBV3-1 and TRBJ2-7; D gene ambiguous. The closer fit of TRBJ2-5 to the DNA end suggests the J call may be wrong. CDR3 length equals 12 residues. Per germline, CDR1 LGHDT and CDR2 YNNKEL (reference sequence). This CDR3 is CTSSSQRETQYF. As DNA, the CDR3 is TGTACCAGCAGCTCACAGAGGGAGACCCAGTACTTC.

The chain couples TRBV11-3 to TRBJ2-1, with a weak D call TRBD2 (5 bases). The CDR3 runs 13 residues. V dropped 4 bases and J dropped 4 bases, with 8 bases sitting between them. In germline, CDR1 is SGHNT, CDR2 YENEEA. The CDR3 region has the DNA TGTGCCAGCAGCTGGGGAGAGTACAATGAGCAGTTCTTC. Amino acids: CASSWGEYNEQFF.

In the case of this clonotype: This may be a read error: a much more frequent sequence differs by one nucleotide. This chain links TRBV7-8 with TRBJ2-6; D possibly corresponds to TRBD1 (5 bases). The CDR3 totals 15 residues. With 3 bases removed from V and 8 bases from J, the gap between germline ends came to 14 bases. The germline gives CDR1 SGHVS, CDR2 FQNEAQ. CDR3 residues: CASSFGQVVTNVLTF. Here the CDR3 DNA reads TGTGCCAGCAGCTTTGGACAAGTTGTGACCAACGTCCTGACTTTC.

V and J are TRBV7-3 and TRBJ2-1, with a weak D call TRBD1 (5 bases). TRBJ2-7 matches the DNA end more closely, so the J call is doubtful. The CDR3 is made up of 17 amino acids. Germline CDR1 SGHTA, CDR2 FQGTGA. Written as DNA, the CDR3 is TGTGCCAGCAGCTTTTACACAGGCCGGAGCTCCTACAATGAGCAGTACTTC. Protein sequence: CASSFYTGRSSYNEQYF.